This T cell receptor beta chain stems from a study of T-cell memory formation after mild COVID-19. Overall study: TCR clusters showed largely donor specificity.

TCRdb passed the 5' RACE reads through MiXCR, listing each CDR3 protein once. The sample has 300,000 to 400,000 distinct CDR3 sequences, approximately 15% seen once. V dropped 2 bases and J dropped 7 bases, with 12 bases sitting between them. There are 13 residues in the CDR3. Germline V CDR1 and CDR2: SGHRS, YFSETQ. This clonotype was seen a handful of times. V gene TRBV5-1 combines with J gene TRBJ1-2, with D perhaps matching TRBD1 (5 bases). The sample comprised PBMCs or a T cell subset sorted from them (not recorded which). This clonotype was sampled from a man between 18 and 29 years old who had mild COVID-19 (a few samples of this study predate the infection). Cell type and time point are not known. The CDR3 DNA sequence: TGCGCCAGCAGCTTAGTAGGGGAGAGTGGCTACACCTTC. Amino acids: CASSLVGESGYTF.